The next 15 T cell receptor beta chains were all read from a single sample in a study of CD8 T cells in ankylosing spondylitis (dated 2017 in TCRdb). Receptors were amplified or captured by 5' RACE. Sequencing took place on an Illumina HiSeq 2500. TCRdb handled the public reads itself, with Q25 trimming in fastp and clone calling in MiXCR, and kept productive beta chains. Each record represents a unique CDR3 protein, reported with the most common genes and DNA among its rows. The sample profile shows some 250,000 distinct CDR3 sequences; roughly 8.6% of them were found once. About 6.5% of the sample rests with the top ten. The sequenced material came from blood, either unsorted or a sorted T cell fraction (not recorded which). These TCRs come from a male donor with ankylosing spondylitis or in good health (not recorded which).

This clonotype was seen repeatedly, ten times or more. The rearrangement uses TRBV10-3 and TRBJ1-2; D is undetermined. The CDR3 covers 12 residues. Germline CDR1 ENHRY, CDR2 SYGVKD. V was trimmed by 5 bases and J by 8 bases, leaving 12 bases between them. DNA for the CDR3: TGTGCCATCAGTCGTGATTCAGGAGGCTACACCTTC. It is translated as CAISRDSGGYTF.

This rearrangement joins TRBV5-1 to TRBJ1-1; 7 bases match TRBD1. The germline CDR1 and CDR2 sequences are SGHRS and YFSETQ. V trimming: 0 bases; J trimming: 5 bases; junction bases outside the gene matches: 7. The CDR3 has 15 amino acids. The CDR3 coding sequence is TGCGCCAGCAGCTTGGGAGACAGGGTCGGAACTGAAGCTTTCTTT. Residues: CASSLGDRVGTEAFF.

At least ten counts were recorded for this clonotype. This CDR3 is CASSPNSGLANEQFF. The CDR3 DNA follows: TGCGCCAGCAGCCCTAACTCTGGACTAGCAAATGAGCAGTTCTTC. The rearrangement joins TRBV5-1 to TRBJ2-1, with 8 bases fitting TRBD2. CDR1 SGHRS and CDR2 YFSETQ come from the germline V gene. The CDR3 contains 15 residues. The junction had 10 bases not matched to a gene; V was cut back by 4 bases and J by 7 bases.

This clonotype was recorded at least ten times. The V gene is TRBV5-5, the J gene TRBJ2-7; TRBD1 might be the D (5 bases). The V gene lost 5 bases and the J gene lost 3 bases, with 18 bases spanning the gap. CDR3 length equals 15 residues. Germline assignment: CDR1 SGHKS and CDR2 YYEKEE (reference sequence). CDR3 amino acids: CASSLGATLNYEQYF. The CDR3 region has the DNA TGTGCCAGCAGTCTTGGGGCGACACTTAACTACGAGCAGTACTTC.

This clonotype was recorded at least ten times. The J gene is TRBJ1-1, the V gene TRBV20-1, with D unclear. The germline V gene encodes CDR1 DFQATT and CDR2 SNEGSKA (reference sequence). The CDR3 length is 10 residues. Trimming shortened V by 1 base and J by 7 bases, and 4 bases separated the two germline ends. CDR3 amino acids: CSARVDEAFF. Written as DNA, the CDR3 is TGCAGTGCTAGAGTGGATGAAGCTTTCTTT.

At least ten counts were recorded for this clonotype. The rearrangement links TRBV27 to TRBJ2-7, with 7 bases identical to TRBD1. The ends lost 2 bases at V and 1 base at J; junction bases unmatched: 5. In germline, CDR1 is MNHEY, CDR2 SMNVEV (reference sequence). This CDR3 spans 15 amino acids. CDR3 bases: TGTGCCAGCAGTTTACAGGGACAGAGGTCCTACGAGCAGTACTTC. Translated, it gives CASSLQGQRSYEQYF.

This clonotype was seen ten or more times. CDR3 DNA sequence: TGTGCCAGCAGCCAACGAACGGACACGTCCAACGCTGAAGCTTTCTTT. Its translation is CASSQRTDTSNAEAFF. The chain links TRBV7-9 to TRBJ1-1, with D possibly being TRBD1 (5 bases). The CDR3 loop spans 16 amino acids. V was pared by 5 bases and J by 6 bases, with 22 bases between. Germline V CDR1 and CDR2: SEHNR, FQNEAQ (reference sequence).

This clonotype was detected ten times or more. This CDR3 is CASSPLHWGRKNIQYF. DNA for the CDR3: TGTGCCAGCAGCCCCCTTCATTGGGGGAGGAAAAACATTCAGTACTTC. The rearrangement joins TRBV7-6 to TRBJ2-4; D may be TRBD2 (6 bases). Deletions cut 5 bases from V and 4 bases from J, with 18 bases between. The CDR3 totals 16 residues. Germline V gene data show CDR1 as SGHVS and CDR2 as FNYEAQ.

The chain has TRBV5-4 and TRBJ2-3; 9 nucleotides align to TRBD1. The CDR3 length is 15 residues. From germline, CDR1 is SGHNT and CDR2 YYREEE (reference sequence). V shed 4 bases, J shed 4 bases, and the junction held 7 bases outside the gene matches. The CDR3 nucleotides are TGTGCCAGCAGCCCGACAGGGGGGGGGCCAGATACGCAGTATTTT. This gives the protein CASSPTGGGPDTQYF.

The table lists this clonotype with many counts. The chain has TRBV9 and TRBJ2-2; the D gene is possibly TRBD2 (6 bases). The germline V and J ends were trimmed by 0 bases and 5 bases, with 14 bases remaining between them. The CDR3 covers 16 residues. Germline CDR1 is SGDLS and CDR2 is YYNGEE. CDR3 nucleotide sequence: TGTGCCAGCAGCGTAGACAGCGGGCTAGCAACCGGGGAGCTGTTTTTT. Its protein is CASSVDSGLATGELFF.

The sample holds many counts of this clonotype. The rearrangement uses TRBV7-2 and TRBJ2-5; unclear D gene. Germline CDR1 and CDR2: SGHTA and FQGNSA. Trimming shortened V by 7 bases and J by 6 bases, and 12 bases separated the two germline ends. This CDR3 spans 12 amino acids. The CDR3: CASTFTGKTQYF. The CDR3 DNA sequence: TGTGCCAGCACCTTTACCGGAAAGACCCAGTACTTC.

This clonotype occurred a few times. The chain has TRBV7-2 and TRBJ2-1; 9 positions agree with TRBD2. J lost 0 bases, V lost 3 bases, and 3 bases had no gene match. Germline V gene sequence: CDR1 SGHTA, CDR2 FQGNSA. The CDR3 covers 16 residues. CDR3 bases: TGTGCCAGCAGCTTGCTAGCGGGAAGCTCCTACAATGAGCAGTTCTTC. Amino acid sequence: CASSLLAGSSYNEQFF.

The chain carries TRBV6-5 and TRBJ2-2; maybe TRBD1 (6 bases). This CDR3 spans 17 amino acids. CDR1 is MNHEY, CDR2 SVGAGI, per germline. Trimming took off 0 bases at V and 5 bases at J, with 16 bases between the two ends. The DNA for the CDR3 is TGTGCCAGCAGTTACTCGCCAGAGTCAGGGGAGACCGGGGAGCTGTTTTTT. Its translation: CASSYSPESGETGELFF.

This clonotype came up many times. The chain joins TRBV20-1 to TRBJ1-2, with D tentatively TRBD1 (5 bases). V dropped 0 bases and J dropped 8 bases, with 19 bases sitting between them. The CDR3 extends over 15 amino acids. Germline V gene lookup returns CDR1 DFQATT and CDR2 SNEGSKA (reference sequence). The DNA for the CDR3 is TGCAGTGCTAGAGATGTGGCGCTGCAGGGATGGGGCTACACCTTC. Translation: CSARDVALQGWGYTF.

This clonotype was seen many times. The V gene is TRBV9, the J gene TRBJ2-3; 7 nucleotides align to TRBD1. This CDR3 region has 15 residues. The V and J ends lost 0 bases and 2 bases, in that order; junction bases with no gene match: 3. Per germline, CDR1 SGDLS and CDR2 YYNGEE. The CDR3, as DNA: TGTGCCAGCAGCGTAGGACAGGGATACACAGATACGCAGTATTTT. Translated, it gives CASSVGQGYTDTQYF.